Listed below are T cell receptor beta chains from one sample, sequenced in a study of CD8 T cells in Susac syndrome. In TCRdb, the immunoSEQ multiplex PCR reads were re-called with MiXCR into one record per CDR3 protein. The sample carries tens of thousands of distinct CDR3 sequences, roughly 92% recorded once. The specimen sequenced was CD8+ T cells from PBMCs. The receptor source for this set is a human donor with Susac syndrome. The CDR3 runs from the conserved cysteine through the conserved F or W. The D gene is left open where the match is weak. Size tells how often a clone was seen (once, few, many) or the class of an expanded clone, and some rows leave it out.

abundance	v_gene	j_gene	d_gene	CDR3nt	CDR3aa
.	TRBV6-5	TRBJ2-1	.	TGTGCCAGCAGTTACTCGAAGTCACGCAATGAGCAGTTCTTC	CASSYSKSRNEQFF
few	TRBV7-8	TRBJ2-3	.	TGTGCCAGCAGCTTATTGGGTAGCACAGATACGCAGTATTTT	CASSLLGSTDTQYF
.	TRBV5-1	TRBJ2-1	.	TGCGCCAGCAGCTTCCCAAGCGGTAGCTCCTACAATGAGCAGTTCTTC	CASSFPSGSSYNEQFF
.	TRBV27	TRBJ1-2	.	TGTGCCAGCAGTTTATCAGGGTTTGGTGGCTACACCTTC	CASSLSGFGGYTF
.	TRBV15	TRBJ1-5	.	TGTGCCACCAGCAGAGCTTTGTGGGGGCGAATGAGCAATCAGCCCCAGCATTTT	CATSRALWGRMSNQPQHF
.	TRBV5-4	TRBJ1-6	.	TGTGCCAGCAGCTTGTCAGGCTCACCCCTCCACTTT	CASSLSGSPLHF
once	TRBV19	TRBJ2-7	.	TGTGCCAGTAGTATCGGGACGGGGACCTCCTACGAGCAGTACTTC	CASSIGTGTSYEQYF
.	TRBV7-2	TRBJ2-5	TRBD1	TGTGCCAGCAGCCCCAGGACAGGGGGCGGGAGGGAGACCCAGTACTTC	CASSPRTGGGRETQYF
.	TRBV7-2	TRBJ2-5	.	TGTGCCAGCAGCTTAGTGAGGGCTGAAGAGACCCAGTACTTC	CASSLVRAEETQYF
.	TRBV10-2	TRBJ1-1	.	TGCGCCAGCAGTGAACAGTTTTGGCTCCTGAACACTGAAGCTTTCTTT	CASSEQFWLLNTEAFF
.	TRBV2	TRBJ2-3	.	TGTGCCAGCAGTACAGACACTGCTAGCACAGATACGCAGTATTTT	CASSTDTASTDTQYF